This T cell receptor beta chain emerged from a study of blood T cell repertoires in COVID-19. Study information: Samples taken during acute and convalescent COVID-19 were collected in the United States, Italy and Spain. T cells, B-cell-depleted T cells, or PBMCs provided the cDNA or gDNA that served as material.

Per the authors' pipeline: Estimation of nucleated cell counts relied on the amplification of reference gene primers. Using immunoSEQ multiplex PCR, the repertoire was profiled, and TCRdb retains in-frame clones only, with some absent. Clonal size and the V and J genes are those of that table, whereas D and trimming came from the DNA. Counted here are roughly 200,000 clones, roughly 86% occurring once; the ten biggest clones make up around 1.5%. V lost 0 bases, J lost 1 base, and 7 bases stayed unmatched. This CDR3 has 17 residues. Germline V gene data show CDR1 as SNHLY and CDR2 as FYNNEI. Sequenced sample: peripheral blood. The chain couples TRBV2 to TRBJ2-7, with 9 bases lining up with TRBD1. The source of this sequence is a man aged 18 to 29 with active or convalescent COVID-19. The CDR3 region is CASSEAWGQGTSYEQYF. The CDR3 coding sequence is TGTGCCAGCAGTGAAGCTTGGGGACAGGGAACTTCCTACGAGCAGTACTTC.